These 16 T cell receptor beta chains came from one sample sequenced in a study of blood T cell repertoires in COVID-19. Only in-frame clones appear in the TCRdb table, and some are missing; sequencing was by immunoSEQ multiplex PCR. The sample shows some 280,000 clones, roughly 90% of them seen only once. Sample: peripheral blood. The receptor source for this set is a woman in her forties who had recovered from COVID-19.

The chain carries TRBV20-1 and TRBJ1-5; TRBD1 is a possible D gene (5 bases). The ends were cut back, 3 bases at V and 4 bases at J, with 16 bases in the middle. Per the germline V gene, CDR1 is DFQATT and CDR2 is SNEGSKA (reference sequence). The CDR3 is 15 amino acids. The chain's CDR3 is CSASFTQPGNQPQHF. The CDR3 nucleotides read TGCAGTGCTAGTTTTACCCAGCCAGGGAATCAGCCCCAGCATTTT.

Only one count was recorded for this clone. The chain combines TRBV5-1 with TRBJ1-2, with D possibly matching TRBD1 (5 bases). CDR3 size: 15 residues. Germline CDR1 reads SGHRS; CDR2 reads YFSETQ. V lost 4 bases and J 7 bases, leaving 20 bases between the germline ends. The CDR3 DNA is TGCGCCAGCAGCCCGGGGGGTATGGGGAGAACTGGCTACACCTTC. It yields the protein CASSPGGMGRTGYTF.

V usage is TRBV11-2 and J usage is TRBJ2-7, with D perhaps TRBD1 (6 bases). The germline V gene encodes CDR1 SGHAT and CDR2 FQNNGV. V was clipped by 5 bases and J by 3 bases, with 14 bases between them. This CDR3 is 14 amino acids long. The CDR3 protein is CASSPAGQYYEQYF. CDR3 sequence (DNA): TGTGCCAGCAGCCCCGCCGGACAGTACTACGAGCAGTACTTC.

The chain uses TRBV9 and TRBJ1-3; weak D call: TRBD1 (6 bases). V was shortened by 0 bases and J by 4 bases, with 11 bases between the two germline ends. Germline-derived CDR1 and CDR2 are SGDLS and YYNGEE. The CDR3 covers 15 residues. Here the CDR3 reads CASSVGAGVGNTIYF. Written as DNA, the CDR3 is TGTGCCAGCAGCGTAGGAGCAGGGGTCGGAAACACCATATATTTT. Using reference TRBV9 and TRBJ1-3 for the parts outside the CDR3, the full variable domain is DSGVTQTPKHLITATGQRVTLRCSPRSGDLSVYWYQQSLDQGLQFLIQYYNGEERAKGNILERFSAQQFPDLHSELNLSSLELGDSALYFCASSVGAGVGNTIYFGEGSWLTVV.

The chain couples TRBV7-3 to TRBJ2-5; TRBD1 might be the D (6 bases). Trimming shortened V by 2 bases and J by 2 bases, and 9 bases separated the two germline ends. The CDR3 is made up of 14 amino acids. Germline-derived CDR1 and CDR2 are SGHTA and FQGTGA. CDR3 coding DNA: TGTGCCAGCAGCTTACTAGGGGGACAAGAGACCCAGTACTTC. Encoded protein: CASSLLGGQETQYF. Variable domain in full (rest from reference TRBV7-3 and TRBJ2-5): GAGVSQTPSNKVTEKGKYVELRCDPISGHTALYWYRQSLGQGPEFLIYFQGTGAADDSGLPNDRFFAVRPEGSVSTLKIQRTERGDSAVYLCASSLLGGQETQYFGPGTRLLVL.

CDR3 residues: CASSKRVPQETQYF. CDR3 nucleotide sequence: TGTGCCAGCAGTAAGCGCGTCCCCCAAGAGACCCAGTACTTC. The gene calls are TRBV28 and TRBJ2-5; no firm D call. CDR1 is MDHEN, CDR2 SYDVKM, per germline. V lost 5 bases, J lost 1 base, and 11 bases lay in between. This CDR3 has 14 residues.

CDR3 coding DNA: TGTGCCAGCTCACTACTAGCGAACGAGCAGTACTTC. Its protein product is CASSLLANEQYF. The chain carries TRBV18 and TRBJ2-7; 7 nucleotides line up with TRBD2. The V and J ends lost 4 bases and 5 bases, in that order; junction bases with no gene match: 2. This CDR3 region has 12 residues. Germline V lookup: CDR1 KGHSH, CDR2 LQKENI.

The V and J genes are TRBV5-1 and TRBJ2-7; 10 nucleotides agree with TRBD2. V lost 4 bases, J lost 6 bases, and 10 bases stayed unmatched. Germline CDR1 is SGHRS and CDR2 is YFSETQ. The CDR3 is 15 amino acids. The CDR3 loop reads CASSPIAGGEIEQYF. For the CDR3, the DNA is TGCGCCAGCAGCCCAATAGCGGGAGGCGAGATCGAGCAGTACTTC. Looking up the rest from reference TRBV5-1 and TRBJ2-7 gives the full variable domain: KAGVTQTPRYLIKTRGQQVTLSCSPISGHRSVSWYQQTPGQGLQFLFEYFSETQRNKGNFPGRFSGRQFSNSRSEMNVSTLELGDSALYLCASSPIAGGEIEQYFGPGTRLTVT.

The genes are TRBV6-4 and TRBJ1-6; tentative D call: TRBD1 (5 bases). The CDR3 is made up of 15 amino acids. Germline values: CDR1 MRHNA, CDR2 SNTAGT. The V end lost 6 bases, the J end lost 3 bases, and 12 bases lay between the germline ends. This CDR3 reads CASRADNIYNSPLHF. In DNA form, the CDR3 reads TGTGCCAGCAGGGCGGACAATATCTATAATTCACCCCTCCACTTT.

The gene calls are TRBV5-1 and TRBJ2-2; 9 nucleotides match TRBD2. V shed 1 base, J shed 3 bases, and the junction held 10 bases outside the gene matches. The CDR3 has 18 amino acids. The germline V gene encodes CDR1 SGHRS and CDR2 YFSETQ. For the CDR3, the DNA is TGCGCCAGCAGCTTGAGGGGGCTGGCGGGAGGGGACACCGGGGAGCTGTTTTTT. Encoded protein: CASSLRGLAGGDTGELFF.

V and J are TRBV7-2 and TRBJ2-7; 11 bases match TRBD2. This CDR3 comprises 14 residues. V trimming: 5 bases; J trimming: 7 bases; junction bases outside the gene matches: 7. Germline values: CDR1 SGHTA, CDR2 FQGNSA. The CDR3, as DNA: TGTGCCAGCAGCCCGACTAGCGGGGTAAGGGAGCAGTACTTC. Translated, it gives CASSPTSGVREQYF. The full variable domain, with the rest looked up from reference TRBV7-2 and TRBJ2-7, is GAGVSQSPSNKVTEKGKDVELRCDPISGHTALYWYRQSLGQGLEFLIYFQGNSAPDKSGLPSDRFSAERTGGSVSTLTIQRTQQEDSAVYLCASSPTSGVREQYFGPGTRLTVT.

V usage is TRBV28 and J usage is TRBJ2-7; no reliable D call. CDR1 is MDHEN, CDR2 SYDVKM, per germline. Trimming stripped 3 bases from V and 3 bases from J, with 6 bases between. The length of the CDR3 is 12 residues. CDR3 loop: CASSLNSYEQYF. The CDR3 nucleotides are TGTGCCAGCAGTTTGAACAGCTACGAGCAGTACTTC.

This rearrangement joins TRBV11-3 to TRBJ2-3; tentatively, D is TRBD2 (6 bases). This CDR3 contains 15 residues. Germline V gives CDR1 SGHNT, CDR2 YENEEA. V lost 5 bases and J lost 4, with 16 bases in between. The CDR3 DNA is TGTGCCAGCAGCCCCCGGGAGTCCACAGCAGATACGCAGTATTTT. As protein: CASSPRESTADTQYF. Full variable domain (outside the CDR3, taken from reference TRBV11-3 and TRBJ2-3): EAGVVQSPRYKIIEKKQPVAFWCNPISGHNTLYWYLQNLGQGPELLIRYENEEAVDDSQLPKDRFSAERLKGVDSTLKIQPAELGDSAVYLCASSPRESTADTQYFGPGTRLTVL.

The chain links TRBV6-2 or TRBV6-3 to TRBJ2-3, with 8 nucleotides matching TRBD1. J lost 8 bases, V lost 5 bases, and 9 bases had no gene match. Germline V CDR1 and CDR2: MNHEY, SVGEGT. The CDR3 runs to 14 residues. The CDR3 is CASSVGTGVGTQYF. The CDR3 coding sequence is TGTGCCAGCAGTGTCGGGACAGGCGTAGGTACGCAGTATTTT.

The rearrangement joins TRBV5-1 to TRBJ2-7; no definite D call. Trimming stripped 0 bases from V and 4 bases from J, with 5 bases between. The CDR3 spans 12 residues. Germline V gene data show CDR1 as SGHRS and CDR2 as YFSETQ. The CDR3 coding sequence is TGCGCCAGCAGCTTGGACTTTTACGAGCAGTACTTC. Its protein is CASSLDFYEQYF.

This clone was seen a handful of times. This chain joins TRBV3-1 (or the pseudogene TRBV3-2) and TRBJ2-7; D gene unclear. This CDR3 spans 12 amino acids. CDR1 is LGHDT, CDR2 YNNKEL, per germline (reference sequence). Trimming stripped 5 bases from V and 0 bases from J, with 5 bases between. CDR3 protein: CASSLNSYEQYF. CDR3 DNA: TGTGCCAGCAGCTTAAACTCCTACGAGCAGTACTTC.